This T cell receptor beta chain was observed in a study of CD8 T cells in ankylosing spondylitis. Quantitative 5'-RACE with molecular barcodes generated TCR beta libraries. TCRdb independently ran MiXCR on the 5' RACE reads; one entry per CDR3 protein. The sample lists some 250,000 distinct CDR3 sequences, more than 20% seen once, with roughly 0.67% in the top ten. CDR3 length: 14 residues. Trimming took off 3 bases at V and 5 bases at J, with 13 bases between the two ends. From germline, CDR1 is KGHSH and CDR2 LQKENI. The gene calls are TRBV18 and TRBJ2-5; TRBD2 might be the D (6 bases). The source of this sequence is a male donor with ankylosing spondylitis or in good health (not recorded which). The sequenced sample consisted of blood, either unsorted or a sorted T cell fraction (not recorded which). CDR3 in amino acids: CASSPEGPQETQYF. The CDR3 DNA reads TGTGCCAGCTCACCGGAGGGGCCCCAGGAGACCCAGTACTTC.